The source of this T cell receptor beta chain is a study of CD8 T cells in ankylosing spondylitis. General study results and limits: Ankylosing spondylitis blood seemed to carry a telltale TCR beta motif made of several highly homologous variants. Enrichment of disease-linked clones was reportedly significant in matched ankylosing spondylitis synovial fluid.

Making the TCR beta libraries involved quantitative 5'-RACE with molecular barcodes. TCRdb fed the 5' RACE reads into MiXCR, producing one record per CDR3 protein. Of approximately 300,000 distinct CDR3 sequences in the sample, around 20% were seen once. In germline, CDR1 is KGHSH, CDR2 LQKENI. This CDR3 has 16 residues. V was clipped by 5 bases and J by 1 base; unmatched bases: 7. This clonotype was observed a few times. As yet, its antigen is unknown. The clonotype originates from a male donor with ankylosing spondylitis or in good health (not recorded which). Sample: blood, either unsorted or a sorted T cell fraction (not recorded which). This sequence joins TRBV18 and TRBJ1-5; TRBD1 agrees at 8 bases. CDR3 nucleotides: TGTGCCAGCTCATCACAGGGGGGTCGGAGCAATCAGCCCCAGCATTTT. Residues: CASSSQGGRSNQPQHF.